These T cell receptor beta chains were read from a single sample in a study of blood T cell repertoires in COVID-19. Using immunoSEQ multiplex PCR, the repertoire was profiled, and TCRdb retains in-frame clones only, with some absent. In the table there are tens of thousands of clones, more than 75% of which are singletons. Sequenced sample: peripheral blood. The origin of the receptors is a man between 60 and 75 years old with COVID-19, enrolled during active disease. Each CDR3 is given without its conserved first and last residue. The order of the fields is CDR3 length, V gene, clone size, CDR3 protein. A clone size is listed for some rows: how often the clone was seen (once, few, many), or a class if it is expanded.

cdr3_length: 13; v_call: TRBV6-6; clone_size: medium-sized; cdr3_aa: ASSYRQGGTGELF
cdr3_length: 10; v_call: TRBV28; clone_size: .; cdr3_aa: ASGTEGREQY
cdr3_length: 11; v_call: TRBV12-3/TRBV12-4; clone_size: few; cdr3_aa: ASRAGGNQPQH
cdr3_length: 12; v_call: TRBV19; clone_size: .; cdr3_aa: ASSIGGRAYEQY
cdr3_length: 12; v_call: TRBV6-5; clone_size: .; cdr3_aa: ASRSPLAPYEAF
cdr3_length: 13; v_call: TRBV7-9; clone_size: .; cdr3_aa: ASSHTGGDTGELF
cdr3_length: 11; v_call: TRBV11-2; clone_size: .; cdr3_aa: ASTTGVGDEQF
cdr3_length: 13; v_call: TRBV6-5; clone_size: many; cdr3_aa: ASSYIGFVGEKLF
cdr3_length: 11; v_call: TRBV1; clone_size: many; cdr3_aa: TSSPQRANVLT
cdr3_length: 12; v_call: TRBV11-2; clone_size: few; cdr3_aa: ASNSRNPNYGYT
cdr3_length: 12; v_call: TRBV3-1/TRBV3-2; clone_size: .; cdr3_aa: ASSQDGGTGELF
cdr3_length: 9; v_call: TRBV11-2; clone_size: .; cdr3_aa: ASSLIGEQF
cdr3_length: 14; v_call: TRBV7-9; clone_size: .; cdr3_aa: ARVGGDPCSTDTQY
cdr3_length: 12; v_call: TRBV5-1; clone_size: .; cdr3_aa: ASSLAAGEDTQY
cdr3_length: 12; v_call: TRBV5-4; clone_size: .; cdr3_aa: ASSATAGENIQY
cdr3_length: 14; v_call: TRBV18; clone_size: .; cdr3_aa: ASSPARGAGANVLT
cdr3_length: 15; v_call: TRBV6-1; clone_size: .; cdr3_aa: ASSDPARQALNYGYT
cdr3_length: 10; v_call: TRBV12-3/TRBV12-4; clone_size: .; cdr3_aa: ASTLGAYTIY
cdr3_length: 12; v_call: TRBV9; clone_size: .; cdr3_aa: ASSPAANTGELF
cdr3_length: 13; v_call: TRBV7-6; clone_size: .; cdr3_aa: ASSLGGGSVDTQY
cdr3_length: 13; v_call: TRBV6-5; clone_size: .; cdr3_aa: ASSTRTGATYEQY
cdr3_length: 12; v_call: TRBV5-1; clone_size: few; cdr3_aa: ASSLSGNNSPLH
cdr3_length: 14; v_call: TRBV5-1; clone_size: .; cdr3_aa: ASKVTGTGTFGGYT
cdr3_length: 11; v_call: TRBV7-9; clone_size: .; cdr3_aa: ASSNRDRYEQY
cdr3_length: 10; v_call: TRBV29-1; clone_size: few; cdr3_aa: SVGQGLTEAF
cdr3_length: 14; v_call: TRBV14; clone_size: .; cdr3_aa: ASSQLAGGNYNEQF
cdr3_length: 13; v_call: TRBV11-2; clone_size: .; cdr3_aa: ASSSLRVVDRGYT
cdr3_length: 13; v_call: TRBV5-4; clone_size: .; cdr3_aa: ASSSLAGGFYEQY
cdr3_length: 14; v_call: TRBV30; clone_size: .; cdr3_aa: AWRAGWDRSGNTIY